The 9 T cell receptor beta chains given below trace back to one sample, sequenced in a study of OX40 agonist ivuxolimab in advanced cancers. The method was immunoSEQ multiplex PCR; TCRdb's version includes in-frame clones alone and lacks a portion of them. The sample holds roughly 68,000 clones, roughly 89% seen once. This sample comprised CD4+ or CD8+ T cells sorted from blood, obtained in a trial of the OX40 agonist ivuxolimab. The source of these receptors is an adult with an advanced solid tumor such as melanoma, head and neck, liver or kidney cancer.

The CDR3 nucleotides are TGTGCAAGTCGCTTAGACCCACGCCTGGAGCATGGGTCCTATAATTCACCCCTCCACTTT. It is translated as CASRLDPRLEHGSYNSPLHF. The gene calls are TRBV12-2 and TRBJ1-6. TRBV12-2 is a pseudogene segment. The CDR3 covers 20 residues.

V and J are TRBV7-9 and TRBJ1-1; 9 positions match TRBD1. This CDR3 region has 14 residues. Looked up from germline, CDR1 is SEHNR and CDR2 is FQNEAQ (reference sequence). V gave up 4 bases and J gave up 4 bases; unmatched junction bases: 4. This CDR3 reads CASSSRQGGTEAFF. CDR3 DNA sequence: TGTGCCAGCAGCTCTAGACAGGGGGGCACTGAAGCTTTCTTT.

The genes are TRBV11-1 and TRBJ2-7, with 9 bases matching TRBD2. The J segment lost 6 bases and the V segment lost 5 bases, leaving 8 bases of the junction unmatched. The germline CDR1 and CDR2 sequences are SGHAT and FQDESV (reference sequence). This CDR3 spans 14 amino acids. The chain's CDR3 is CASSPREGRAEQYF. The CDR3 DNA follows: TGTGCCAGCAGCCCGCGGGAGGGACGGGCCGAGCAGTACTTC.

The chain has TRBV18 and TRBJ1-2; tentatively, D is TRBD1 (5 bases). There are 14 residues in the CDR3. The germline CDR1 and CDR2 sequences are KGHSH and LQKENI. V was pared by 4 bases and J by 6 bases, with 15 bases between. CDR3: CASSRYTGQNGYTF. In DNA, the CDR3 is TGTGCCAGCTCACGGTACACAGGCCAGAATGGCTACACCTTC.

The J gene is TRBJ2-3, the V gene TRBV7-3; unclear D gene. The germline gives CDR1 SGHTA, CDR2 FQGTGA. V was clipped by 3 bases and J by 4 bases, with 14 bases between them. The CDR3 has 15 amino acids. The CDR3: CASSLSRARADTQYF. The CDR3 nucleotides are TGTGCCAGCAGCTTGTCCCGAGCCAGAGCAGATACGCAGTATTTT.

The V gene is TRBV5-1, the J gene TRBJ1-5; no clear D gene. This CDR3 has 14 residues. Trimming took 0 bases from V and 4 from J, leaving 8 bases between them. CDR1 and CDR2 (germline): SGHRS, YFSETQ. CDR3 loop: CASSLDRSNQPQHF. The CDR3 region has the DNA TGCGCCAGCAGCTTGGACAGATCAAATCAGCCCCAGCATTTT.

This chain uses TRBV6-1 with TRBJ2-7; TRBD2 aligns across 8 bases. After removal of 2 bases from V and 3 bases from J, the junction contained 9 bases not matched to a gene. Germline V gene sequence: CDR1 MNHNS, CDR2 SASEGT. This CDR3 spans 16 amino acids. The CDR3 region is CASSEPGGGGFYEQYF. As DNA, the CDR3 is TGTGCCAGCAGTGAACCGGGAGGGGGGGGATTCTACGAGCAGTACTTC.

The chain is built from TRBV4-2 and TRBJ1-2; weak D call: TRBD1 (5 bases). Trimming left V 1 base short and J 2 bases short, with 11 bases between. CDR1 LGHNA and CDR2 YNFKEQ come from the germline V gene. The CDR3 spans 15 residues. This CDR3 is CASSQGSGGNYGYTF. For the CDR3, the DNA is TGTGCCAGCAGCCAAGGGTCGGGGGGGAACTATGGCTACACCTTC.

The chain recombines TRBV19 with TRBJ2-7; 8 bases are a match to TRBD1. The germline V gene encodes CDR1 LNHDA and CDR2 SQIVND (reference sequence). This CDR3 is 15 amino acids long. The V gene end was trimmed by 5 bases and the J gene end by 3 bases; junction bases not matched to a gene: 9. CDR3 sequence reads: CASSSGQGGFYEQYF. DNA for the CDR3: TGTGCCAGTAGTTCAGGACAGGGAGGTTTCTACGAGCAGTACTTC.